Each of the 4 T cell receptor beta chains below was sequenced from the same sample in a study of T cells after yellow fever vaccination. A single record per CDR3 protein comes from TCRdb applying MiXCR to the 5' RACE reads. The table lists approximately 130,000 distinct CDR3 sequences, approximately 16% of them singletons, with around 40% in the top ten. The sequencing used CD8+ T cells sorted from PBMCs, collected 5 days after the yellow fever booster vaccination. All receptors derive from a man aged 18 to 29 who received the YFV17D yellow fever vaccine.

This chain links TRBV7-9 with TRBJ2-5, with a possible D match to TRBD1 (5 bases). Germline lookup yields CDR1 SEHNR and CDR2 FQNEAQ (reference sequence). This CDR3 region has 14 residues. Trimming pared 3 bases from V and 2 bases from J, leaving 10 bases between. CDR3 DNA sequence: TGTGCCAGCAGCTTCATAACAGGACAAGAGACCCAGTACTTC. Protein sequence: CASSFITGQETQYF.

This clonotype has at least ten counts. The CDR3 nucleotides read TGCAGTGCTAGAGGACAGAGGCGTTACAATGAGCAGTTCTTC. Encoded protein: CSARGQRRYNEQFF. The J gene is TRBJ2-1, the V gene TRBV20-1; possible D gene TRBD1, 5 bases. The germline CDR1 and CDR2 sequences are DFQATT and SNEGSKA (reference sequence). The V and J ends lost 1 base and 4 bases respectively, with 11 bases between them. This CDR3 spans 14 amino acids.

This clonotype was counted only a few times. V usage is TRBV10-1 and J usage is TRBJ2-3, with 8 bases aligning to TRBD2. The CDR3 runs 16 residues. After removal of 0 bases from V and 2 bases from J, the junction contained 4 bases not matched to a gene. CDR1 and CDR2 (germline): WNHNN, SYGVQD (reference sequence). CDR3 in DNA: TGCGCCAGCAGTGAGTCAAAGCGGGGGAACACAGATACGCAGTATTTT. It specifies CASSESKRGNTDTQYF.

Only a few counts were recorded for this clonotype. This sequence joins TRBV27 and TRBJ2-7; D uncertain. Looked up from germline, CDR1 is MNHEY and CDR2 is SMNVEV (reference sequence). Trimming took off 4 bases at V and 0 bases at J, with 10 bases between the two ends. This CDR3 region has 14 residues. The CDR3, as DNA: TGTGCCAGCAGTTGGACCCAGAGCTCCTACGAGCAGTACTTC. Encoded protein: CASSWTQSSYEQYF.